This is a list of T cell receptor beta chains from one sample in a study of cytomegalovirus exposure and HLA in healthy donors. The protocol was immunoSEQ multiplex PCR, while the TCRdb copy is restricted to in-frame clones and leaves out a portion. The repertoire consists of around 75,000 clones, with about 70% occurring once and the leading ten covering around 3.3%. The sequencing sample was made of PBMCs. The receptors derive from a man aged 18 to 30 in good health and CMV-seronegative. CDR3s include the opening cysteine and the closing phenylalanine or tryptophan. A D gene is named only where the DNA matches it firmly. Rows give clone size only sometimes, using once, few, many, or a class for an expanded clone.

v_call	d_call	j_call	cdr3_length	clone_size	cdr3_aa	cdr3_nt
TRBV11-2	TRBD2	TRBJ2-3	17	-	CASSLLGTSGGADTQYF	TGTGCCAGCAGCTTACTAGGGACTAGCGGGGGCGCCGATACGCAGTATTTT
TRBV2	-	TRBJ2-7	12	-	CASTGRLYEQYF	TGTGCCAGCACAGGGCGGCTGTACGAGCAGTACTTC
TRBV27	TRBD1	TRBJ1-1	13	-	CASRIQGATEAFF	TGTGCCAGCAGAATACAGGGGGCGACTGAAGCTTTCTTT
TRBV11-1	-	TRBJ2-5	13	-	CASSRDSQETQYF	TGTGCCAGCAGCCGGGACTCCCAAGAAACCCAGTACTTC
TRBV9	TRBD2	TRBJ2-3	16	-	CASSPWGAGGTDTQYF	TGTGCCAGCAGCCCCTGGGGAGCGGGGGGCACAGATACGCAGTATTTT
TRBV5-1	-	TRBJ2-5	14	few	CASSDPRVQETQYF	TGCGCCAGCAGCGACCCCAGGGTACAAGAGACCCAGTACTTC
TRBV28	-	TRBJ1-5	16	-	CASSPHMGGGNQPQHF	TGTGCCAGCAGTCCCCACATGGGGGGTGGCAATCAGCCCCAGCATTTT
TRBV9	TRBD1	TRBJ2-7	16	few	CASSPSSGQGAYEQYF	TGTGCCAGCAGCCCCTCCTCGGGACAGGGGGCCTACGAGCAGTACTTC
TRBV30	TRBD2	TRBJ2-2	16	few	CAWTKLAGANTGELFF	TGTGCCTGGACAAAACTAGCGGGGGCGAACACCGGGGAGCTGTTTTTT
TRBV7-9	-	TRBJ1-5	13	-	CASSLGQNQPQHF	TGTGCCAGCAGCTTAGGACAGAATCAGCCCCAGCATTTT
TRBV18	TRBD1	TRBJ2-7	17	-	CASSPLSAGGASYEQYF	TGTGCCAGCTCACCACTGAGTGCAGGGGGCGCCTCCTACGAGCAGTACTTC
TRBV5-1	TRBD2	TRBJ2-3	14	few	CASRGLGTTDTQYF	TGCGCCAGCAGGGGACTAGGGACTACAGATACGCAGTATTTT
TRBV9	-	TRBJ2-3	15	once	CASSLRGADTDTQYF	TGTGCCAGCAGCCTTCGGGGGGCCGACACAGATACGCAGTATTTT
TRBV6-1	-	TRBJ2-5	15	once	CASSERVRGAGTQYF	TGTGCCAGCAGTGAACGGGTCCGGGGGGCTGGGACCCAGTACTTC
TRBV6-1	TRBD2	TRBJ2-7	13	-	CASSRGLAYEQYF	TGTGCCAGCAGTAGAGGACTAGCTTACGAGCAGTACTTC
TRBV18	TRBD1	TRBJ2-3	17	-	CASSPPVGQATTDTQYF	TGTGCCAGCTCACCACCGGTTGGACAGGCTACTACAGATACGCAGTATTTT
TRBV7-2	TRBD2	TRBJ2-1	15	-	CASSPELAGGGEQFF	TGTGCCAGCAGCCCGGAACTAGCGGGGGGGGGAGAGCAGTTCTTC
TRBV7-9	TRBD1	TRBJ1-4	13	-	CAGSENRGEKLFF	TGTGCCGGATCAGAAAACAGGGGTGAAAAACTGTTTTTT
TRBV30	-	TRBJ2-4	13	-	CAWAGDQGDIQYF	TGTGCCTGGGCCGGAGACCAGGGTGACATTCAGTACTTC
TRBV9	-	TRBJ1-1	15	-	CASSVYGGMNTEAFF	TGTGCCAGCAGCGTATATGGGGGGATGAACACTGAAGCTTTCTTT
TRBV5-1	-	TRBJ1-4	15	-	CASSLGGGRDEKLFF	TGCGCCAGCAGCTTAGGAGGAGGGAGGGATGAAAAACTGTTTTTT
TRBV6-1	TRBD1	TRBJ2-5	12	-	CASKGAGETQYF	TGTGCCAGCAAGGGGGCCGGAGAGACCCAGTACTTC
TRBV4-2	-	TRBJ1-6	15	-	CASSQGALGNSPLHF	TGTGCCAGCAGCCAGGGGGCCCTCGGAAATTCACCCCTCCACTTT
TRBV4-3	TRBD2	TRBJ2-5	16	-	CASSQRLAGGQETQYF	TGCGCCAGCAGCCAACGACTAGCGGGGGGACAAGAGACCCAGTACTTC
TRBV7-8	TRBD2	TRBJ2-1	14	-	CASRAGGNSNEQFF	TGTGCCAGCCGGGCGGGGGGGAACTCCAATGAGCAGTTCTTC
TRBV4-3	TRBD1	TRBJ2-1	15	medium-sized	CASSQDPGGYNEQFF	TGCGCCAGCAGCCAAGATCCAGGGGGCTACAATGAGCAGTTCTTC
TRBV27	-	TRBJ1-2	13	-	CASSLQGSWGYTF	TGTGCCAGCAGTTTACAGGGGAGCTGGGGCTACACCTTC
TRBV9	-	TRBJ2-7	14	-	CASSLTLTGYEQYF	TGTGCCAGCAGCCTGACCTTAACAGGCTACGAGCAGTACTTC
TRBV7-9	-	TRBJ2-1	13	-	CVSRTGSYNEQFF	TGTGTCTCCCGTACAGGGTCTTACAATGAGCAGTTCTTC
TRBV28	-	TRBJ2-3	12	-	CASSSGMDTQYF	TGTGCCAGCAGTTCCGGGATGGATACGCAGTATTTT